The 25 T cell receptor beta chains presented below share a single source sample, sequenced in a study of blood T cell repertoires in COVID-19. Data came from immunoSEQ multiplex PCR; TCRdb stores just in-frame clones and leaves some out. This table has under 100,000 clones, approximately 82% appearing once. The source material was peripheral blood. The receptors derive from a man between 60 and 70 years old with acute or convalescent COVID-19.

The chain uses TRBV27 and TRBJ2-1; 7 nucleotides align to TRBD2. This CDR3 has 16 amino acids. Germline assignment: CDR1 MNHEY and CDR2 SMNVEV (reference sequence). V trimming: 6 bases; J trimming: 2 bases; junction bases outside the gene matches: 10. The CDR3 spells CASRRAVAGAYNEQFF. CDR3 sequence (DNA): TGTGCCAGCAGGCGGGCTGTCGCGGGGGCCTACAATGAGCAGTTCTTC.

The CDR3 loop is CASSRTSGGEETQYF. The CDR3 bases are TGTGCCAGCAGCCGGACTAGCGGGGGAGAAGAGACCCAGTACTTC. The chain links TRBV5-4 to TRBJ2-5; TRBD2 matches 13 bases. J gave up 3 bases and V 4 bases, and 3 bases lay outside the gene matches. This CDR3 has 15 residues. Germline lookup yields CDR1 SGHNT and CDR2 YYREEE (reference sequence).

V and J are TRBV5-1 and TRBJ2-7, with 7 bases identical to TRBD2. The V gene end was trimmed by 0 bases and the J gene end by 3 bases; junction bases not matched to a gene: 6. Germline-derived CDR1 and CDR2 are SGHRS and YFSETQ. This CDR3 has 15 residues. The CDR3 bases are TGCGCCAGCAGCTTGGCTAGCGGACTCTTCTACGAGCAGTACTTC. Translating it yields CASSLASGLFYEQYF.

The genes are TRBV4-2 and TRBJ1-6; D unresolved. V lost 0 bases to trimming and J lost 8 bases, with 11 bases between them. Germline values: CDR1 LGHNA, CDR2 YNFKEQ. The CDR3 is 15 amino acids. This CDR3 is CASSQDHVPDSPLHF. Written as DNA, the CDR3 is TGTGCCAGCAGCCAAGATCACGTACCGGATTCACCCCTCCACTTT.

The CDR3, as DNA: TGTGCCAGCAGTCGCCGCGGGGTTGGGCAAGAGACCCAGTACTTC. This sequence encodes CASSRRGVGQETQYF. The chain combines TRBV6-5 with TRBJ2-5; TRBD2 might be the D (6 bases). The length of the CDR3 is 15 residues. V shed 5 bases and J shed 2 bases, with 15 bases lying between them. Germline V gives CDR1 MNHEY, CDR2 SVGAGI.

The chain carries TRBV19 and TRBJ1-1; tentatively, D is TRBD1 (5 bases). This CDR3 is built from 13 residues. CDR1 is LNHDA and CDR2 is SQIVND in the germline V gene (reference sequence). V dropped 7 bases and J dropped 4 bases, with 13 bases sitting between them. The CDR3 protein is CASIQDLGTEAFF. CDR3 coding DNA: TGTGCCAGTATACAGGACCTAGGCACTGAAGCTTTCTTT.

This clone has a handful of counts. V usage is TRBV29-1 and J usage is TRBJ1-2; the match to TRBD1 covers 10 bases. V lost 6 bases, J lost 6 bases, and 4 bases stayed unmatched. CDR3 size: 12 residues. The germline gives CDR1 SQVTM, CDR2 ANQGSEA. Here the CDR3 DNA reads TGCAGCGTGGGACAGGGGCAGGATGGCTACACCTTC. Its translation: CSVGQGQDGYTF.

This sequence joins TRBV12-5 and TRBJ2-2; D is unclear. Between the trimmed V and J ends, which lost 5 bases and 7 bases, there was a span of 5 bases. Germline CDR1 and CDR2: LGHNT and FRNRAP. The CDR3 is made up of 11 amino acids. The CDR3 region has the DNA TGTGCTAGTGGTATTAACGGGGAGCTGTTTTTT. It yields the protein CASGINGELFF.

V and J are TRBV11-1 and TRBJ2-2; tentatively, D is TRBD1 (6 bases). Germline CDR1 SGHAT, CDR2 FQDESV (reference sequence). The CDR3 is made up of 13 amino acids. Trimming stripped 5 bases from V and 3 bases from J, with 7 bases between. The chain's CDR3 is CASSRTDTGELFF. As DNA, the CDR3 is TGTGCCAGCAGCCGGACAGACACCGGGGAGCTGTTTTTT.

The J gene is TRBJ1-3, the V gene TRBV30, with 8 bases matching TRBD1. The CDR3 is 13 amino acids. Germline CDR1 and CDR2: GTSNPN and SVGIG (reference sequence). V lost 2 bases and J lost 4; bases outside the gene matches: 1. CDR3 in DNA: TGTGCCTGGAGTCAGGGGGCAGGAAACACCATATATTTT. It encodes CAWSQGAGNTIYF.

The chain uses TRBV28 and TRBJ2-7, with D possibly TRBD1 on 6 matching bases. The V gene lost 5 bases and the J gene lost 7 bases, with 12 bases spanning the gap. CDR3 length equals 12 residues. Germline V gives CDR1 MDHEN, CDR2 SYDVKM. The CDR3 bases are TGTGCCAGCAGTCACGGGACACCAGAGCAGTACTTC. It encodes CASSHGTPEQYF.

Note on this clone: The same CDR3 is also encoded by other DNA sequences in this sample. The genes are TRBV29-1 and TRBJ2-5; tentatively, D is TRBD1 (6 bases). The germline gives CDR1 SQVTM, CDR2 ANQGSEA. With 7 bases removed from V and 1 base from J, the gap between germline ends came to 10 bases. The CDR3 consists of 12 residues. CDR3 protein: CSAGQIQETQYF. For the CDR3, the DNA is TGCAGCGCAGGACAGATCCAAGAGACCCAGTACTTC.

V usage is TRBV9 and J usage is TRBJ2-7, with a weak D call TRBD2 (8 bases). The germline gives CDR1 SGDLS, CDR2 YYNGEE. V was shortened by 4 bases and J by 5 bases, with 19 bases between the two germline ends. This CDR3 contains 15 residues. As DNA, the CDR3 is TGTGCCAGCAGCCTTAGCGGGACAGTTAACCACGAGCAGTACTTC. Translating it yields CASSLSGTVNHEQYF.

The V call is TRBV5-1, the J call TRBJ1-4, with D possibly TRBD1 on 5 matching bases. Germline lookup yields CDR1 SGHRS and CDR2 YFSETQ. The CDR3 has 13 amino acids. Trimming cost V 4 bases and J 8 bases, with 12 bases left between them. The CDR3, as DNA: TGCGCCAGCAGCGCACAGGCCCAAGAAAAACTGTTTTTT. Protein product: CASSAQAQEKLFF.

The chain uses TRBV10-3 and TRBJ2-5, with 11 bases that match TRBD1. The CDR3 runs to 15 residues. The trim removed 10 bases at V and 4 bases at J, leaving 11 bases unmatched. Germline lookup yields CDR1 ENHRY and CDR2 SYGVKD. DNA of the CDR3: TGTGCCAGCCGGATTGGACAGGGGGCAGGAGAGACCCAGTACTTC. It codes for CASRIGQGAGETQYF.

In its sample, this clone was seen a few times. The genes are TRBV5-6 and TRBJ2-2, with 7 bases that match TRBD1. Looked up from germline, CDR1 is SGHDT and CDR2 is YYEEEE. The CDR3 length is 16 residues. V dropped 3 bases and J dropped 7; count of bases not matched to a gene: 12. This CDR3 reads CASSSTLGQRDGELFF. The CDR3 DNA reads TGTGCCAGCAGCTCCACCCTGGGACAGAGGGACGGGGAGCTGTTTTTT. Looking up the rest from reference TRBV5-6 and TRBJ2-2 gives the full variable domain: DAGVTQSPTHLIKTRGQQVTLRCSPKSGHDTVSWYQQALGQGPQFIFQYYEEEERQRGNFPDRFSGHQFPNYSSELNVNALLLGDSALYLCASSSTLGQRDGELFFGEGSRLTVL.

The chain joins TRBV5-4 to TRBJ1-1; D remains ambiguous. Between the trimmed V and J ends, which lost 4 bases and 4 bases, there was a span of 14 bases. CDR3 length equals 14 residues. CDR1 is SGHNT, CDR2 YYREEE, per germline (reference sequence). The CDR3 nucleotides are TGTGCCAGCAGCCCTGGCGGGCGGGCCACTGAAGCTTTCTTT. Protein: CASSPGGRATEAFF.

The chain recombines TRBV2 with TRBJ1-5; the match to TRBD1 covers 7 bases. CDR1 and CDR2 (germline): SNHLY, FYNNEI. V shed 7 bases, J shed 3 bases, and the junction held 12 bases outside the gene matches. This CDR3 is built from 16 residues. The CDR3 reads CASTRERTGNNQPQHF. The CDR3 DNA follows: TGTGCCAGCACCAGAGAGAGGACAGGCAACAATCAGCCCCAGCATTTT.

V usage is TRBV19 and J usage is TRBJ1-6; a weak D match, TRBD1 (6 bases). The germline gives CDR1 LNHDA, CDR2 SQIVND (reference sequence). The CDR3 has 16 residues. Trimming removed 5 bases from V and 7 bases from J, with 18 bases in between. The CDR3 here is CASSGTGSIANSPLHF. The DNA for the CDR3 is TGTGCCAGTAGTGGCACAGGGTCAATCGCCAATTCACCCCTCCACTTT.

This chain joins TRBV7-2 and TRBJ1-5; 8 nucleotides agree with TRBD1. Germline lookup yields CDR1 SGHTA and CDR2 FQGNSA. Trimming took 5 bases from V and 6 from J; bases not matched to a gene: 3. The length of the CDR3 is 13 residues. In DNA form, the CDR3 reads TGTGCCAGCAGCGTTCAGGGGGCTCAGCCCCAGCATTTT. It codes for CASSVQGAQPQHF.

The V gene is TRBV27, the J gene TRBJ1-6; TRBD1 matches at 7 bases. J lost 6 bases, V lost 5 bases, and 10 bases had no gene match. Looked up from germline, CDR1 is MNHEY and CDR2 is SMNVEV (reference sequence). CDR3 length: 16 amino acids. This CDR3 reads CASSQTGNGFNSPLHF. CDR3 nucleotides: TGTGCCAGCAGTCAGACAGGGAACGGATTTAATTCACCCCTCCACTTT.

The chain carries TRBV9 and TRBJ1-2; 10 nucleotides match TRBD1. Germline assignment: CDR1 SGDLS and CDR2 YYNGEE. This CDR3 has 13 amino acids. The V and J ends lost 4 bases and 8 bases, in that order; junction bases with no gene match: 5. The CDR3 region is CASSIGQGDGYTF. Here the CDR3 DNA reads TGTGCCAGCAGCATAGGACAGGGGGACGGCTACACCTTC. Together with reference TRBV9 and TRBJ1-2, the CDR3 gives the full variable domain: DSGVTQTPKHLITATGQRVTLRCSPRSGDLSVYWYQQSLDQGLQFLIQYYNGEERAKGNILERFSAQQFPDLHSELNLSSLELGDSALYFCASSIGQGDGYTFGSGTRLTVV.

This clone was recorded once. The chain uses TRBV29-1 and TRBJ1-1; D not certain. The V and J ends lost 6 bases and 11 bases respectively, with 16 bases between them. The CDR3 spans 11 residues. Germline V gene lookup returns CDR1 SQVTM and CDR2 ANQGSEA. The CDR3 reads CSVQVLPVAFF. CDR3 nucleotides: TGCAGCGTCCAGGTGCTGCCGGTCGCTTTCTTT.

This CDR3 reads CASSSDRGLSGYTF. CDR3 in DNA: TGCGCCAGCAGCTCCGACAGGGGGCTGAGTGGCTACACCTTC. This rearrangement joins TRBV5-1 to TRBJ1-2, with 10 positions matching TRBD1. V was clipped by 3 bases and J by 7 bases; unmatched bases: 6. There are 14 residues in the CDR3. Germline V gene sequence: CDR1 SGHRS, CDR2 YFSETQ.

In its sample, this clone was seen once. V and J are TRBV7-9 and TRBJ1-3; TRBD1 is a possible D gene (6 bases). Per germline, CDR1 SEHNR and CDR2 FQNEAQ (reference sequence). The V end lost 5 bases, the J end lost 4 bases, and 15 bases lay between the germline ends. The length of the CDR3 is 15 residues. Here the CDR3 DNA reads TGTGCCAGCAGCCCAAGGGGGTCGGAGGGAAACACCATATATTTT. Amino acid sequence: CASSPRGSEGNTIYF.